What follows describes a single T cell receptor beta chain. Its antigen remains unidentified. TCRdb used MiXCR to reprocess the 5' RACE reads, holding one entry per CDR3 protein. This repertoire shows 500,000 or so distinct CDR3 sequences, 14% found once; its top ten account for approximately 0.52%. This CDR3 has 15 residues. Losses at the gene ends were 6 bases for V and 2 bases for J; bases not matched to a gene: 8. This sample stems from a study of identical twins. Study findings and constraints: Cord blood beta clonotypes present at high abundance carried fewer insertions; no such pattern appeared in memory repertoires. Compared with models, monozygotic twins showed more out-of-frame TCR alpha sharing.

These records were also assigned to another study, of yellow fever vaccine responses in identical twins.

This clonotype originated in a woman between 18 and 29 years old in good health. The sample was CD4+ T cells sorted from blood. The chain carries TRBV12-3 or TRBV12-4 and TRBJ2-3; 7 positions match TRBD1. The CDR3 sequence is CASRQTGANTDTQYF. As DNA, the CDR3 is TGTGCCAGCAGGCAAACAGGGGCCAACACAGATACGCAGTATTTT.